This T cell receptor (beta chain) was recorded in a study of regulatory T cells in long-lasting Graves disease. Time point noted: newly diagnosed GD, antithyroid drugs for less than 3 months. PBMC-derived RNA was used for the TCR library. Arm-PCR with iRepertoire HTBI primers amplified the CDR3 regions for these TCR beta libraries. TCRdb itself ran the multiplex PCR reads through MiXCR, one entry per CDR3 protein. The sample includes about 620,000 distinct CDR3 sequences, approximately 15% of them seen just once. Comments on this clonotype: At one end the junction does not follow the germline gene, possibly because of a read error.

Germline V gives CDR1 GTSNPN, CDR2 SVGIG (reference sequence). CDR3 length: 14 residues. The same data also contributed to another study, on T cells in Graves' hyperthyroidism and ophthalmopathy.

This TCR came from a woman aged 25 to 39 with Graves disease. The material sequenced was peripheral blood mononuclear cells (PBMCs), taken at new diagnosis, from a patient treated with antithyroid drugs. The chain combines TRBV30 with TRBJ1-3; TRBD1 aligns across 7 bases. The CDR3 DNA follows: TGTGCCCGGAGGGACAGCAACTCCGGAAACACCATATATTTT. As protein: CARRDSNSGNTIYF.